A single sample is the source of the 24 T cell receptor beta chains below, sequenced in a study of blood T cell repertoires in COVID-19. Profiling relied on immunoSEQ multiplex PCR, and the TCRdb table lists in-frame clones only, not all of them. The sample shows 180,000 or so clones, under 90% of them seen only once. Material for sequencing was peripheral blood. The receptors here all came from a woman aged 70 to 79 with COVID-19, enrolled during active disease.

The chain recombines TRBV14 with TRBJ1-1; D unclear. V lost 4 bases to trimming and J lost 3 bases, with 9 bases between them. The CDR3 is 13 residues long. CDR1 and CDR2 (germline): SGHDN, FVKESK. As DNA, the CDR3 is TGTGCCAGCAGCCCCGACATCTACACTGAAGCTTTCTTT. It yields the protein CASSPDIYTEAFF. The full variable domain, in which reference TRBV14 and TRBJ1-1 provide the parts outside the CDR3, is EAGVTQFPSHSVIEKGQTVTLRCDPISGHDNLYWYRRVMGKEIKFLLHFVKESKQDESGMPNNRFLAERTGGTYSTLKVQPAELEDSGVYFCASSPDIYTEAFFGQGTRLTVV.

V gene TRBV18 combines with J gene TRBJ1-1; D call uncertain. The CDR3 has 15 residues. Per the germline V gene, CDR1 is KGHSH and CDR2 is LQKENI. V lost 0 bases and J lost 0, with 8 bases in between. The CDR3 DNA reads TGTGCCAGCTCACCACCAGTGGCGGTGAACACTGAAGCTTTCTTT. Protein sequence: CASSPPVAVNTEAFF.

This clone was seen a handful of times. This chain joins TRBV27 and TRBJ1-2; 10 bases are a match to TRBD1. The CDR3 runs 16 residues. After removal of 5 bases from V and 2 bases from J, the junction contained 8 bases not matched to a gene. Per the germline V gene, CDR1 is MNHEY and CDR2 is SMNVEV (reference sequence). CDR3 protein: CASSPRATGGNYGYTF. The CDR3 nucleotides are TGTGCCAGCAGTCCGCGTGCGACAGGGGGCAACTATGGCTACACCTTC.

This chain joins TRBV4-1 and TRBJ1-5; tentative D call: TRBD1 (6 bases). V gave up 1 base and J gave up 0 bases, with 7 bases separating them. CDR3 length: 15 residues. Germline V CDR1 and CDR2: MGHRA, YSYEKL. This CDR3 reads CASSQAGDSNQPQHF. Written as DNA, the CDR3 is TGCGCCAGCAGCCAAGCAGGGGATAGCAATCAGCCCCAGCATTTT.

V and J are TRBV6-2 or TRBV6-3 and TRBJ1-1; 10 nucleotides match TRBD1. The CDR3 length is 16 residues. From germline, CDR1 is MNHEY and CDR2 SVGEGT. V shed 5 bases and J 0 bases; nucleotides not matched to a gene: 6. CDR3 loop: CASSGQGGKVNTEAFF. CDR3 bases: TGTGCCAGCAGTGGACAGGGGGGAAAAGTGAACACTGAAGCTTTCTTT.

The chain joins TRBV4-2 to TRBJ2-7, with a weak D call TRBD2 (5 bases). In germline, CDR1 is LGHNA, CDR2 YNFKEQ. CDR3 length: 17 residues. V was pared by 0 bases and J by 5 bases, with 20 bases between. The CDR3 nucleotides are TGTGCCAGCAGCCAAGATCGGGGTTATGGCGGGTTGGACGAGCAGTACTTC. This gives the protein CASSQDRGYGGLDEQYF.

The table lists this clone with a count of one. The chain carries TRBV30 and TRBJ1-2; no definite D call. The CDR3 totals 10 residues. CDR1 is GTSNPN, CDR2 SVGIG, per germline (reference sequence). The CDR3 is CVMHTGGYTF. The CDR3 region has the DNA TGTGTCATGCATACGGGAGGCTACACCTTC.

CDR3 sequence: CASSPQGVTGYGYTF. The DNA of the CDR3 is TGTGCCAGCAGTCCTCAGGGGGTGACGGGCTATGGCTACACCTTC. The rearrangement joins TRBV5-6 to TRBJ1-2; 7 positions match TRBD1. Germline V lookup: CDR1 SGHDT, CDR2 YYEEEE. The CDR3 consists of 15 residues. V was clipped by 5 bases and J by 4 bases; unmatched bases: 11.

The rearrangement links TRBV6-5 to TRBJ1-3; 7 bases match TRBD1. The junction had 7 bases not matched to a gene; V was cut back by 3 bases and J by 5 bases. CDR1 MNHEY and CDR2 SVGAGI come from the germline V gene. The length of the CDR3 is 15 residues. CDR3 sequence: CASSYRQGGRNTIYF. CDR3 nucleotides: TGTGCCAGCAGTTATAGACAGGGAGGAAGAAACACCATATATTTT.

The chain joins TRBV5-1 to TRBJ1-1; TRBD1 aligns across 9 bases. V gave up 3 bases and J gave up 3 bases; unmatched junction bases: 6. Germline lookup yields CDR1 SGHRS and CDR2 YFSETQ. The CDR3 has 15 amino acids. CDR3 nucleotides: TGCGCCAGCAGCTGGGGACAGGGCAGAGACACTGAAGCTTTCTTT. Protein sequence: CASSWGQGRDTEAFF.

This rearrangement joins TRBV7-9 to TRBJ1-2; no definite D call. The CDR3 runs to 12 residues. Between the trimmed V and J ends, which lost 2 bases and 5 bases, there was a span of 6 bases. Germline loops: CDR1 SEHNR, CDR2 FQNEAQ (reference sequence). CDR3 loop: CASSLRLYGYTF. CDR3 DNA: TGTGCCAGCAGCTTACGTTTGTATGGCTACACCTTC.

This chain links TRBV6-1 with TRBJ2-5; 9 bases map to TRBD2. The CDR3 is 17 residues long. V lost 1 base and J lost 2; bases outside the gene matches: 8. Germline-derived CDR1 and CDR2 are MNHNS and SASEGT. CDR3 in DNA: TGTGCCAGCAGTGAAGTTCCTAGCGGGGACTCGCAAGAGACCCAGTACTTC. Encoded protein: CASSEVPSGDSQETQYF.

The chain carries TRBV14 and TRBJ1-3, with a tentative D call TRBD1 (5 bases). The length of the CDR3 is 15 residues. Trimming cost V 4 bases and J 1 base, with 11 bases left between them. CDR1 is SGHDN, CDR2 FVKESK, per germline. The CDR3 region has the DNA TGTGCCAGCAGCCCACTCGGGGGTTCTGGAAACACCATATATTTT. This encodes CASSPLGGSGNTIYF.

The V and J genes are TRBV5-1 and TRBJ2-6; TRBD2 aligns across 8 bases. This CDR3 is 17 amino acids long. V was clipped by 3 bases and J by 0 bases; unmatched bases: 5. Per the germline V gene, CDR1 is SGHRS and CDR2 is YFSETQ. CDR3 protein: CASSSGGGLSGANVLTF. The CDR3 DNA reads TGCGCCAGCAGCTCAGGCGGGGGGCTCTCTGGGGCCAACGTCCTGACTTTC.

The chain couples TRBV4-1 to TRBJ2-7; a weak D match, TRBD2 (5 bases). V was cut by 1 base and J by 10 bases, with 20 bases left in between. This CDR3 has 15 amino acids. Looked up from germline, CDR1 is MGHRA and CDR2 is YSYEKL. The CDR3 region is CASSQAGERKVIQYV. Written as DNA, the CDR3 is TGCGCCAGCAGCCAAGCTGGGGAGCGTAAAGTTATCCAGTACGTC.

This rearrangement joins TRBV5-1 to TRBJ2-5, with D perhaps TRBD1 (5 bases). CDR1 and CDR2 from the germline V gene are SGHRS and YFSETQ. Trimming took 2 bases from V and 4 from J, leaving 15 bases between them. CDR3 length equals 15 residues. In DNA, the CDR3 is TGCGCCAGCAGCTTTGGGCAGGGATACCGAGAGACCCAGTACTTC. Its translation: CASSFGQGYRETQYF.

The CDR3 loop reads CASDYVSDTEAFF. The CDR3, as DNA: TGTGCCAGCGATTACGTTAGCGACACTGAAGCTTTCTTT. V is TRBV6-5 and J is TRBJ1-1; D is undetermined. CDR1 is MNHEY, CDR2 SVGAGI, per germline. This CDR3 has 13 amino acids. V gave up 8 bases and J gave up 3 bases, with 13 bases separating them.

The chain has TRBV9 and TRBJ2-3; no clear D. Germline V CDR1 and CDR2: SGDLS, YYNGEE. The CDR3 is 13 residues long. Between the trimmed V and J ends, which lost 3 bases and 5 bases, there was a span of 10 bases. The CDR3: CASSGVFQDTQYF. The CDR3 DNA follows: TGTGCCAGCAGCGGAGTATTTCAAGATACGCAGTATTTT. Complete variable domain (other parts from reference TRBV9 and TRBJ2-3): DSGVTQTPKHLITATGQRVTLRCSPRSGDLSVYWYQQSLDQGLQFLIQYYNGEERAKGNILERFSAQQFPDLHSELNLSSLELGDSALYFCASSGVFQDTQYFGPGTRLTVL.

This clone was counted once. This chain uses TRBV6-5 with TRBJ1-2; a weak D match, TRBD1 (6 bases). Per germline, CDR1 MNHEY and CDR2 SVGAGI. The CDR3 totals 15 residues. V was cut by 8 bases and J by 3 bases, with 19 bases left in between. The CDR3 bases are TGTGCCAGCCGAACACAGGGAAGGGGTTACTATGGCTACACCTTC. It codes for CASRTQGRGYYGYTF.

V gene TRBV6-5 combines with J gene TRBJ1-2; 8 bases line up with TRBD1. The germline gives CDR1 MNHEY, CDR2 SVGAGI. The CDR3 has 14 amino acids. V shed 6 bases and J 4 bases; nucleotides not matched to a gene: 7. The chain's CDR3 is CASSPDRGFYGYTF. For the CDR3, the DNA is TGTGCCAGCAGCCCCGACAGGGGCTTCTATGGCTACACCTTC.

J is TRBJ1-6 and V is TRBV30; 10 positions match TRBD1. The CDR3 length is 15 residues. The V gene's germline CDR1 is GTSNPN and CDR2 SVGIG (reference sequence). After removal of 0 bases from V and 8 bases from J, the junction contained 4 bases not matched to a gene. CDR3 DNA sequence: TGTGCCTGGAGTGTACGACAGGGGGCGGATTCACCCCTCCACTTT. As protein: CAWSVRQGADSPLHF.

Turning to this clone: Other DNA sequences in the sample encode the same CDR3. The V and J genes are TRBV18 and TRBJ1-1; D perhaps matches TRBD1 (5 bases). This CDR3 is built from 14 residues. The V end was cut by 5 bases, the J end by 1 base, with 11 bases between. Germline lookup yields CDR1 KGHSH and CDR2 LQKENI. The CDR3 DNA follows: TGTGCCAGCTCAACAGACAGAAAGAACACTGAAGCTTTCTTT. This translates into CASSTDRKNTEAFF.

This chain uses TRBV30 with TRBJ1-1; unclear D gene. The CDR3 is 13 residues long. Germline V lookup: CDR1 GTSNPN, CDR2 SVGIG (reference sequence). The germline V and J ends were trimmed by 8 bases and 4 bases, with 17 bases remaining between them. The CDR3 nucleotides are TGTGCCAGTCCCGGGGAGGGCAGCACTGAAGCTTTCTTT. As protein: CASPGEGSTEAFF.

The chain recombines TRBV11-3 with TRBJ2-1; maybe TRBD2 (6 bases). Trimming left V 5 bases short and J 7 bases short, with 15 bases between. The germline V gene has CDR1 SGHNT and CDR2 YENEEA. This CDR3 is built from 14 residues. The CDR3 region is CASSPFTGVNEQFF. The CDR3 DNA follows: TGTGCCAGCAGCCCCTTCACGGGAGTAAATGAGCAGTTCTTC. The full variable domain, with the rest looked up from reference TRBV11-3 and TRBJ2-1, is EAGVVQSPRYKIIEKKQPVAFWCNPISGHNTLYWYLQNLGQGPELLIRYENEEAVDDSQLPKDRFSAERLKGVDSTLKIQPAELGDSAVYLCASSPFTGVNEQFFGPGTRLTVL.